The rows below give T cell receptor beta chains drawn from one sample of a study of cytomegalovirus exposure and HLA in healthy donors. Here immunoSEQ multiplex PCR was the method, and the copy in TCRdb shows in-frame clones only, minus some. The sample carries approximately 100,000 clones, over 70% recorded once. The sequenced sample consisted of PBMCs. These receptors all stem from a boy between 10 and 17 years old in good health and CMV-seronegative. Each CDR3 is given with its conserved first and last residue. D genes are given only for firm matches. Expanded clones get a size class; other rows say once, few or many, or leave the size out.

j_gene | d_gene | v_gene | abundance | CDR3nt | CDR3aa
TRBJ1-5 | - | TRBV7-8 | - | TGTGCCAGCAGGAGTCCCAATCAGCCCCAGCATTTT | CASRSPNQPQHF
TRBJ2-1 | - | TRBV2 | - | TGTGCCAGCAGTGACCGAGCGGAGCAGTTCTTC | CASSDRAEQFF
TRBJ1-1 | - | TRBV19 | - | TGTGCCAGTAGTATTAGCCCCTCGGGTGGTGGTCCCACTGAAGCTTTCTTT | CASSISPSGGGPTEAFF
TRBJ1-2 | - | TRBV10-3 | few | TGTGCCATCAGTGACGGCGGCTACGGCTACACCTTC | CAISDGGYGYTF
TRBJ2-5 | TRBD1 | TRBV19 | few | TGTGCCAGTAGTGCCCGACAGGGGGCGGAGACCCAGTACTTC | CASSARQGAETQYF
TRBJ2-2 | TRBD2 | TRBV5-6 | - | TGTGCCAGCAGCTTGCGGGGGCTAGCGGGAGGAGGCACCGGGGAGCTGTTTTTT | CASSLRGLAGGGTGELFF
TRBJ2-7 | TRBD1 | TRBV11-2 | - | TGTGCCAGCAGCTCGAATACAGGGGGTTGGCGATACGAGCAGTACTTC | CASSSNTGGWRYEQYF
TRBJ2-7 | TRBD1 | TRBV11-2 | - | TGTGCCAGCAGCCCAAACCCAGGACAGGAAGCCTACGAGCAGTACTTC | CASSPNPGQEAYEQYF
TRBJ1-2 | - | TRBV19 | - | TGTGCCAGTAGTATACTGGCCGCTAACTATGGCTACACCTTC | CASSILAANYGYTF
TRBJ2-6 | - | TRBV5-1 | - | TGCGCCAGCAGCCACGGGACACTCTCTGGGGCCAACGTCCTGACTTTC | CASSHGTLSGANVLTF
TRBJ2-1 | TRBD2 | TRBV6-5 | - | TGTGCCAGCAGTTTAGCGGGAGGGCCATACAATGAGCAGTTCTTC | CASSLAGGPYNEQFF
TRBJ2-6 | - | TRBV5-1 | few | TGCGCCAGCAGAGCTGACAGAACCTCTGGGGCCAACGTCCTGACTTTC | CASRADRTSGANVLTF
TRBJ2-7 | TRBD2 | TRBV7-9 | - | TGTGCCAGCAGCAATCATGGGACTAGCGGGACCTACGAGCAGTACTTC | CASSNHGTSGTYEQYF
TRBJ2-5 | TRBD2 | TRBV5-4 | - | TGTGCCAGCAGCCTCCGGACTAGAGAGACCCAGTACTTC | CASSLRTRETQYF
TRBJ1-1 | - | TRBV5-6 | - | TGTGCCAGCAGTGGGGGGGACTGGGGTACTTTCTTT | CASSGGDWGTFF
TRBJ2-3 | - | TRBV28 | - | TGTGCCAGCAGTACCACAGCCGCAGATACGCAGTATTTT | CASSTTAADTQYF
TRBJ1-1 | - | TRBV28 | - | TGTGCCAGCAGTCCTCCCGACAGGAACACTGAAGCTTTCTTT | CASSPPDRNTEAFF
TRBJ2-2 | - | TRBV6-1 | - | TGTGCCAGCAGGATGATTCGGGCCGGGGAGCTGTTTTTT | CASRMIRAGELFF
TRBJ1-2 | TRBD1 | TRBV11-3 | - | TGTGCCAGCAGCTTAGATCAAGGTGCAGGGGGACTCTATGGCTACACCTTC | CASSLDQGAGGLYGYTF
TRBJ2-1 | - | TRBV20-1 | - | TGCAGTGCTAGAATCGGCGGGATGTCGTTCTTC | CSARIGGMSFF
TRBJ1-2 | - | TRBV28 | - | TGTGCCAGCAAAGCAGACGCCCTATGGAGGACCTTC | CASKADALWRTF
TRBJ2-3 | - | TRBV18 | - | TGTGCCAGCTCATCCTTTGATACGCAGTATTTT | CASSSFDTQYF
TRBJ1-4 | - | TRBV6-6 | - | TGTGCCAGCAGCAACCCCGGGGGGGAATTGGGAAAACTGTTTTTT | CASSNPGGELGKLFF
TRBJ2-7 | TRBD2 | TRBV7-7 | - | TGTGCCAGCAGCCCCGGGGGGGGCTACGAGCAGTACTTC | CASSPGGGYEQYF
TRBJ2-1 | TRBD2 | TRBV25-1 | - | TGTGCCAGCACGGGACTAGCGGGGGGACTTGAGCAGTTCTTC | CASTGLAGGLEQFF
TRBJ2-7 | - | TRBV7-9 | - | TGTGCCAGCAGCTTCAGCTACGAGCAGTACTTC | CASSFSYEQYF
TRBJ1-2 | - | TRBV28 | - | TGTGCCAGCAGTTCCCCGGGTGGGGGAGGCGACTATGGCTACACCTTC | CASSSPGGGGDYGYTF
TRBJ2-7 | TRBD2 | TRBV7-8 | - | TGTGCCAGCAGCTTAGGTATTGGGGGAATAGCGGGAGTCTCCTACGAGCAGTACTTC | CASSLGIGGIAGVSYEQYF
TRBJ2-2 | TRBD1 | TRBV27 | - | TGTGCCAGCAGTTTTAGGACAGGGGGCATCGGGGAGCTGTTTTTT | CASSFRTGGIGELFF
TRBJ2-4 | TRBD1 | TRBV28 | - | TGTGCCAGCAGTTCCGTGGACAGGGGAGATATTCAGTACTTC | CASSSVDRGDIQYF
TRBJ1-4 | TRBD1 | TRBV5-1 | - | TGCGCCAGCAGTAACATTCCAACAGGGGGTAATGAAAAACTGTTTTTT | CASSNIPTGGNEKLFF
TRBJ2-1 | - | TRBV12-2 | - | TGTGCAAGTCGCTTGGGTCGAGGCAATGAGCAGTTCTTC | CASRLGRGNEQFF
TRBJ1-2 | TRBD1 | TRBV6-1 | - | TGTGCCACCCGGGACAGCGTAGGGGGTGGCTACACCTTC | CATRDSVGGGYTF
TRBJ2-2 | - | TRBV27 | - | TGTGCCAGCAGTTTCATAGATAGATCCGGGGAGCTGTTTTTT | CASSFIDRSGELFF
TRBJ2-3 | TRBD2 | TRBV7-2 | - | TGTGCCAGCAGCTCAGGACTAGCGGGAGGGAATACGCAGTATTTT | CASSSGLAGGNTQYF
TRBJ1-4 | - | TRBV27 | - | TGTGCCAGCAGTTTTGAGGCGGGACTTAATGAAAAACTGTTTTTT | CASSFEAGLNEKLFF
TRBJ1-2 | - | TRBV6-5 | - | TGTGCCAGCAGTTACTCGATAAGGACTCTGAATGGCTACACCTTC | CASSYSIRTLNGYTF
TRBJ2-2 | - | TRBV5-1 | - | TGCGCCAGCAGACCGGCAGGGAACACCGGGGAGCTGTTTTTT | CASRPAGNTGELFF
TRBJ2-7 | - | TRBV28 | few | TGTGCCAGCAGTTTAGATGGCGGGGCGAGCTCCTACGAGCAGTACTTC | CASSLDGGASSYEQYF
TRBJ1-5 | - | TRBV7-2 | - | TGTGCCAGCAGCTTAGGAGGTAGCAGTAGCAATCAGCCCCAGCATTTT | CASSLGGSSSNQPQHF
TRBJ1-1 | - | TRBV5-4 | - | TGTGCCAGCAGCCCCGACTCGGGTTTCCCTGAAGCTTTCTTT | CASSPDSGFPEAFF
TRBJ1-3 | - | TRBV30 | - | TGTGCCTGGAGTTCGGGATCTGGAAACACCATATATTTT | CAWSSGSGNTIYF
TRBJ2-1 | TRBD2 | TRBV2 | - | TGTGCCAGCACGGGACTAGCGGACTACAATGAGCAGTTCTTC | CASTGLADYNEQFF
TRBJ1-1 | - | TRBV7-8 | - | TGTGCCAGCAGCTTAGATGGGGGGACTGAAGCTTTCTTT | CASSLDGGTEAFF
TRBJ2-1 | - | TRBV2 | - | TGTGCCAGTTCCGCACGTCCCCCATCGGGGTATCACAATGAGCAGTTCTTC | CASSARPPSGYHNEQFF
TRBJ1-1 | TRBD1 | TRBV10-3 | - | TGTGCCGCGGGATCGGACAGGGAATGGACTGAAGCTTTCTTT | CAAGSDREWTEAFF
TRBJ1-1 | - | TRBV28 | - | TGTGCCAGCGGCGGGCGGGGAGCTTTCTTT | CASGGRGAFF
TRBJ2-1 | - | TRBV5-1 | - | TGCGCCAGCAGCTTGCGAGGTGAGCAGTTCTTC | CASSLRGEQFF
TRBJ2-1 | - | TRBV14 | few | TGTGCCAGCAGCCAAGATGGGTCCTCAACAGGGTTCTACAATGAGCAGTTCTTC | CASSQDGSSTGFYNEQFF
TRBJ2-2 | - | TRBV5-1 | - | TGCGCCAGCAGCTTGGTAGCTGGAAATGCCGGGGAGCTGTTTTTT | CASSLVAGNAGELFF
TRBJ1-3 | TRBD1 | TRBV5-4 | medium-sized | TGTGCCAGCAGCACGGGACAGCCGCGCTCTGGAAACACCATATATTTT | CASSTGQPRSGNTIYF
TRBJ2-1 | - | TRBV7-9 | - | TGTGCCAGCAGCTCCCTCCGGACAGTTGGGAATGAGCAGTTCTTC | CASSSLRTVGNEQFF
TRBJ1-5 | TRBD1 | TRBV18 | - | TGTGCCAGCTCACCGGGACAGGGAATAGGCCAGCCCCAGCATTTT | CASSPGQGIGQPQHF
TRBJ1-4 | - | TRBV5-1 | few | TGCGCCAGCAGCGGGGAGGGGCATACAGGGGAAAAACTGTTTTTT | CASSGEGHTGEKLFF
TRBJ2-5 | TRBD2 | TRBV19 | - | TGTGCCAGTAGTAGAATCCTCCGGGAGGGAGAGACCCAGTACTTC | CASSRILREGETQYF
TRBJ2-1 | - | TRBV4-3 | - | TGCGCCAGCAGCCAAGATGAGGGCGGTGAGCAGTTCTTC | CASSQDEGGEQFF